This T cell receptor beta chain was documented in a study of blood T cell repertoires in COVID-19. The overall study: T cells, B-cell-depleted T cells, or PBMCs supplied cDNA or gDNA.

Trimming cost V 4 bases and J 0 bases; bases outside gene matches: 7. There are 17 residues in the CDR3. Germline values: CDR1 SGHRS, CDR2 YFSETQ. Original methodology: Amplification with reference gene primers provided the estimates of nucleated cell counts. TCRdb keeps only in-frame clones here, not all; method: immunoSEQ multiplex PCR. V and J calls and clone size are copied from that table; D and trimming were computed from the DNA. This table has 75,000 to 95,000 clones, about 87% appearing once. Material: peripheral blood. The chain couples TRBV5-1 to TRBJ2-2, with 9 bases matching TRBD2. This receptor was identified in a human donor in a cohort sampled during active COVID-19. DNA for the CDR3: TGCGCCAGCAGCCAACCGACTAGCGGACCGAACACCGGGGAGCTGTTTTTT. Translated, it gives CASSQPTSGPNTGELFF.